A single sample is the source of the 24 T cell receptor beta chains below, sequenced in a study of regulatory T cells in long-lasting Graves disease. Time point meaning: newly diagnosed GD, antithyroid drugs for less than 3 months. PBMC RNA served as the TCR library source. Library construction for TCR beta used iRepertoire HTBI primers and Arm-PCR of CDR3 regions. TCRdb processed the multiplex PCR reads anew with MiXCR; each CDR3 protein has one entry. The table shows some 490,000 distinct CDR3 sequences, with about 12% occurring only once. The sample was also linked to a second study, of T cells in Graves' hyperthyroidism and ophthalmopathy.

Sample: peripheral blood mononuclear cells (PBMCs), taken at new diagnosis, from a patient treated with antithyroid drugs. These receptors all stem from a woman aged 25 to 39 with Graves disease.

The chain employs TRBV6-2 or TRBV6-3 and TRBJ2-7; D not certain. CDR3 length: 12 residues. V was clipped by 7 bases and J by 0 bases, with 7 bases between them. Germline CDR1 reads MNHEY; CDR2 reads SVGEGT. The chain's CDR3 is CASNGISYEQYF. CDR3 in DNA: TGTGCCAGCAATGGGATCTCCTACGAGCAGTACTTC.

CDR3 region: CASSYSSGSGADTQYF. In DNA, the CDR3 is TGTGCCAGTAGTTACTCTAGCGGGAGTGGGGCAGATACGCAGTATTTT. The J gene is TRBJ2-3, the V gene TRBV19; 10 bases are a match to TRBD2. Per the germline V gene, CDR1 is LNHDA and CDR2 is SQIVND (reference sequence). Germline trimming cut 5 bases from V and 4 bases from J; bases unmatched to any gene: 9. This CDR3 spans 16 amino acids.

The chain recombines TRBV20-1 with TRBJ2-1; 9 bases are shared with TRBD2. Germline CDR1 is DFQATT and CDR2 is SNEGSKA (reference sequence). The ends lost 2 bases at V and 0 bases at J; junction bases unmatched: 5. CDR3 length equals 16 residues. CDR3 residues: CSARLAGLSSYNEQFF. The CDR3 region has the DNA TGCAGTGCTAGACTAGCGGGATTGAGCTCCTACAATGAGCAGTTCTTC.

This clonotype was seen repeatedly, ten times or more. The chain joins TRBV11-1 to TRBJ1-1; the D is unclear. V shed 5 bases and J shed 0 bases, with 13 bases lying between them. CDR1 and CDR2 from the germline V gene are SGHAT and FQDESV (reference sequence). The CDR3 runs 15 residues. Written as DNA, the CDR3 is TGTGCCAGCAGCCCAATTACTAACATGAACACTGAAGCTTTCTTT. This encodes CASSPITNMNTEAFF.

In its sample, this clonotype was seen a few times. The V and J genes are TRBV5-1 and TRBJ1-5; 7 bases match TRBD1. The germline V gene has CDR1 SGHRS and CDR2 YFSETQ. The CDR3 loop spans 15 amino acids. After removal of 4 bases from V and 6 bases from J, the junction contained 10 bases not matched to a gene. CDR3 protein: CASSIDSGGSQPQHF. CDR3 sequence (DNA): TGCGCCAGCAGCATAGACTCAGGGGGTAGTCAGCCCCAGCATTTT.

This clonotype was found many times. The chain carries TRBV10-3 and TRBJ1-2; 7 bases line up with TRBD1. Germline-derived CDR1 and CDR2 are ENHRY and SYGVKD. The CDR3 covers 14 residues. The junction had 3 bases not matched to a gene; V was cut back by 4 bases and J by 1 base. This CDR3 is CAISGGQLNYGYTF. CDR3 nucleotide sequence: TGTGCCATCAGTGGGGGACAGCTTAACTATGGCTACACCTTC.

This clonotype was counted between two and nine times. This sequence joins TRBV6-6 and TRBJ1-1; no clear D. Germline V gene lookup returns CDR1 MNHNY and CDR2 SVGAGI (reference sequence). There are 15 residues in the CDR3. V was cut by 0 bases and J by 5 bases, with 13 bases left in between. The CDR3 region has the DNA TGTGCCAGCAGTTACTCGACACCCACCAGGACTGAAGCTTTCTTT. Its protein product is CASSYSTPTRTEAFF.

Ten or more counts support this clonotype. This chain links TRBV4-2 with TRBJ2-5, with unresolved D. This CDR3 is built from 15 residues. The germline gives CDR1 LGHNA, CDR2 YNFKEQ. V was cut by 0 bases and J by 0 bases, with 8 bases left in between. The CDR3 protein is CASSQDRTYQETQYF. Written as DNA, the CDR3 is TGTGCCAGCAGCCAAGATAGAACGTACCAAGAGACCCAGTACTTC.

This chain uses TRBV12-3 or TRBV12-4 with TRBJ1-3, with D perhaps TRBD1 (6 bases). V lost 2 bases to trimming and J lost 0 bases, with 17 bases between them. CDR3 length: 18 amino acids. This CDR3 is CASSLSQTGLLSGNTIYF. CDR3 nucleotide sequence: TGTGCCAGCAGTTTATCCCAGACAGGCCTCCTCTCTGGAAACACCATATATTTT.

This clonotype came up a few times. This rearrangement joins TRBV15 to TRBJ2-6; tentatively, D is TRBD1 (6 bases). The V and J ends lost 8 bases and 2 bases respectively, with 19 bases between them. Germline loops: CDR1 LNHNV, CDR2 YYDKDF (reference sequence). CDR3 size: 17 residues. The CDR3 is CATSRDTLRPGANVLTF. CDR3 nucleotide sequence: TGTGCCACCTCCCGGGACACCCTTCGGCCTGGGGCCAACGTCCTGACTTTC.

This chain joins TRBV10-1 and TRBJ2-2; D is possibly TRBD2 (6 bases). The CDR3 has 14 amino acids. Germline loops: CDR1 WNHNN, CDR2 SYGVQD (reference sequence). Trimming cost V 11 bases and J 7 bases, with 20 bases left between them. The CDR3 DNA reads TGCGCCTCGGGGGTCGGGGGACCTGTCGGGGAGCTGTTTTTT. This codes for CASGVGGPVGELFF.

This clonotype was recorded many times. This sequence joins TRBV7-2 and TRBJ2-5; 9 bases line up with TRBD2. V lost 4 bases and J lost 1; bases outside the gene matches: 4. Germline V gene sequence: CDR1 SGHTA, CDR2 FQGNSA. There are 15 residues in the CDR3. The CDR3 region is CASSSLAGPQETQYF. CDR3 coding DNA: TGTGCCAGCAGCTCTCTAGCGGGGCCCCAAGAGACCCAGTACTTC. Full variable domain (remainder filled in from reference TRBV7-2 and TRBJ2-5): GAGVSQSPSNKVTEKGKDVELRCDPISGHTALYWYRQSLGQGLEFLIYFQGNSAPDKSGLPSDRFSAERTGGSVSTLTIQRTQQEDSAVYLCASSSLAGPQETQYFGPGTRLLVL.

This chain connects TRBV28 to TRBJ2-1, with D possibly matching TRBD2 (6 bases). CDR1 and CDR2 (germline): MDHEN, SYDVKM. This CDR3 contains 15 residues. Trimming left V 3 bases short and J 2 bases short, with 11 bases between. Here the CDR3 DNA reads TGTGCCAGCAGTTTTAGGGAGGTCGCCTACAATGAGCAGTTCTTC. It specifies CASSFREVAYNEQFF.

Here the CDR3 DNA reads TGCGCCAGCAGCTTGCGGCTTGGGGACAGGGGAGCTTTCTTT. As protein: CASSLRLGDRGAFF. V and J are TRBV5-1 and TRBJ1-1; 10 bases are a match to TRBD1. Germline V gene data show CDR1 as SGHRS and CDR2 as YFSETQ. The trim removed 1 base at V and 10 bases at J, leaving 7 bases unmatched. This CDR3 region has 14 residues.

This clonotype showed up many times. The chain uses TRBV29-1 and TRBJ2-3; possible D gene TRBD1, 6 bases. Per germline, CDR1 SQVTM and CDR2 ANQGSEA. V lost 6 bases and J lost 3, with 13 bases in between. The CDR3 is made up of 13 amino acids. The CDR3: CSVPDRGTDTQYF. In nucleotides, the CDR3 is TGCAGCGTACCGGACAGAGGTACAGATACGCAGTATTTT.

This clonotype was seen a handful of times. The CDR3, as DNA: TGTGCCAGTAGTTGGCAGGGCACAGATACGCAGTATTTT. Translation: CASSWQGTDTQYF. The J gene is TRBJ2-3, the V gene TRBV19, with no clear D. Germline assignment: CDR1 LNHDA and CDR2 SQIVND (reference sequence). This CDR3 has 13 amino acids. V shed 5 bases and J shed 1 base, with 7 bases lying between them.

This clonotype was picked up many times. V usage is TRBV2 and J usage is TRBJ1-2, with a tentative D call TRBD1 (5 bases). Between the trimmed V and J ends, which lost 2 bases and 8 bases, there was a span of 18 bases. Germline V gene lookup returns CDR1 SNHLY and CDR2 FYNNEI. The CDR3 length is 15 residues. The CDR3 loop reads CASSEPLAFGGGYTF. DNA of the CDR3: TGTGCCAGCAGTGAACCCCTAGCCTTTGGGGGAGGCTACACCTTC.

This chain links TRBV30 with TRBJ2-1; 9 bases are a match to TRBD2. J gave up 10 bases and V 4 bases, and 11 bases lay outside the gene matches. Germline V CDR1 and CDR2: GTSNPN, SVGIG (reference sequence). The length of the CDR3 is 14 residues. CDR3 region: CAWNVLAGLGEQFF. In DNA form, the CDR3 reads TGTGCCTGGAATGTGCTAGCGGGACTCGGGGAGCAGTTCTTC.

This sequence joins TRBV14 and TRBJ2-1; D tentatively reads TRBD1 or TRBD2 (7 bases each). The CDR3 spans 15 residues. Germline CDR1 reads SGHDN; CDR2 reads FVKESK. V lost 0 bases and J lost 4, with 10 bases in between. The CDR3 DNA is TGTGCCAGCAGCCAAGACAGGGGGGGATACAATGAGCAGTTCTTC. Translating gives CASSQDRGGYNEQFF.

This clonotype was found many times. V and J are TRBV19 and TRBJ1-5; weak D call: TRBD1 (5 bases). Germline loops: CDR1 LNHDA, CDR2 SQIVND (reference sequence). The CDR3 totals 14 residues. V was cut by 7 bases and J by 3 bases, with 13 bases left in between. CDR3 sequence: CASTDGGINQPQHF. CDR3 nucleotides: TGTGCCAGTACCGACGGGGGGATCAATCAGCCCCAGCATTTT.

This clonotype occurred many times. The gene calls are TRBV18 and TRBJ1-2; D is perhaps TRBD1 (6 bases). The CDR3 sequence is 15 residues long. V was shortened by 3 bases and J by 0 bases, with 11 bases between the two germline ends. Germline V CDR1 and CDR2: KGHSH, LQKENI. The CDR3 nucleotides read TGTGCCAGCTCACCGGACAGTTCCTCTAACTATGGCTACACCTTC. Its protein product is CASSPDSSSNYGYTF.

The CDR3 region is CASSQDRTRSPLHF. CDR3 DNA sequence: TGCGCCAGCAGCCAAGATCGGACACGTTCACCCCTCCACTTT. The chain combines TRBV4-3 with TRBJ1-6; tentative D call: TRBD1 (5 bases). Trimming took off 0 bases at V and 9 bases at J, with 9 bases between the two ends. CDR1 is LGHNA, CDR2 YSLEER, per germline. CDR3 length: 14 amino acids.

V gene TRBV6-2 or TRBV6-3 combines with J gene TRBJ2-7; 8 bases map to TRBD1. The trim removed 2 bases at V and 0 bases at J, leaving 3 bases unmatched. This CDR3 has 15 amino acids. Germline V gene lookup returns CDR1 MNHEY and CDR2 SVGEGT. The CDR3: CASSYEGTGSYEQYF. In nucleotides, the CDR3 is TGTGCCAGCAGTTACGAAGGGACAGGCTCCTACGAGCAGTACTTC.

This clonotype was seen repeatedly, ten times or more. The CDR3 nucleotides are TGTGCCAGCAGCCCAGGGGTCAGCGGGAACGGCGATGAGCAGTTCTTC. The encoded protein is CASSPGVSGNGDEQFF. This rearrangement joins TRBV12-3 or TRBV12-4 to TRBJ2-1; D is possibly TRBD2 (7 bases). The V and J ends lost 6 bases and 8 bases respectively, with 23 bases between them. The CDR3 runs to 16 residues.